Here is one TCR beta chain with its context. This entry is derived from a study of T cells after somatic rescue of genetic block. Method: immunoSEQ multiplex PCR; TCRdb's copy keeps in-frame clones and lacks some. The sample includes more than 9,500 clones, approximately 74% of them seen just once. The ends were cut back, 6 bases at V and 5 bases at J, with 17 bases in the middle. The CDR3 spans 15 residues. Looked up from germline, CDR1 is LGHNA and CDR2 is YNFKEQ. The chain combines TRBV4-2 with TRBJ2-1, with D possibly being TRBD2 (6 bases). The sequenced sample consisted of peripheral blood mononuclear cells (PBMCs). The TCR originated in a boy aged 10-17 years. Here the CDR3 DNA reads TGTGCCAGCAGTAAAACGGGACTCCTGAACAATGAGCAGTTCTTC. Encoded protein: CASSKTGLLNNEQFF.